The sequence of this T cell receptor (beta chain) was determined in a study of shared clonotypes between healthy human individuals. Clones were sequenced by immunoSEQ multiplex PCR, and TCRdb holds only the in-frame ones, with some missing. The table includes roughly 1,800,000 clones, about 94% detected once. CD45RO negativity and positive selection for CCR7 defined naive CD8 cells, a population that excluded terminally differentiated effector memory CD45RA+ cells. Every donor, a Caucasian adult, lived in Nashville, Tennessee. V gave up 4 bases and J gave up 1 base, with 11 bases separating them. The CDR3 runs to 14 residues. From germline, CDR1 is LGHNA and CDR2 YSLEER.

The sequencing input was naive CD8+ T cells sorted from blood. The sequence was obtained from a man younger than 35 in good health. This chain connects TRBV4-3 to TRBJ2-7; possible D gene TRBD2, 6 bases. The CDR3: CASSRVRESYEQYF. The CDR3 DNA is TGCGCCAGCAGCCGCGTCCGGGAGTCCTACGAGCAGTACTTC.